The entry below gives a single T cell receptor beta chain sequence along with its context. This sample is part of a study of T cells in Graves' hyperthyroidism and ophthalmopathy. RNA transcripts provided the source from which TCR beta CDR3 regions were amplified. Researchers ran a first-round RT-PCR on the TCR CDR3 using the HTBI primer set. TCRdb redid the calling of the multiplex PCR reads with MiXCR, one entry per CDR3 protein. The sample lists fewer than 800,000 distinct CDR3 sequences; roughly 15% were seen once. V was shortened by 5 bases and J by 0 bases, with 14 bases between the two germline ends. The CDR3 has 16 residues.

The sequence was obtained from a man between 18 and 35 years old with Graves' hyperthyroidism. The V and J genes are TRBV12-3 or TRBV12-4 and TRBJ1-5; the D gene is possibly TRBD1 (6 bases). The sample comprised blood. The CDR3 here is CASSAHRGVSNQPQHF. In DNA form, the CDR3 reads TGTGCCAGCAGTGCCCATAGGGGGGTTAGCAATCAGCCCCAGCATTTT.